The clone carrying this T cell receptor (beta chain) was seen a few times. Its cognate antigen is unknown. The data stem from a study of T-cell memory formation after mild COVID-19. Study-wide background: For the most part, TCR clusters were specific to one donor. Whole-study findings and limits: The CD4+ clones that contracted clustered mainly within CM and EM, and the CD8+ clones concentrated in EMRA.

Each CDR3 protein is one row after TCRdb ran MiXCR on the 5' RACE reads. In the table there are some 450,000 distinct CDR3 sequences, more than 15% of which are singletons. The V gene end was trimmed by 0 bases and the J gene end by 2 bases; junction bases not matched to a gene: 12. This CDR3 has 19 amino acids. The germline V gene encodes CDR1 SGDLS and CDR2 YYNGEE. The clonotype comes from a man between 18 and 29 years old who had mild COVID-19 (a few samples of this study predate the infection). Cell type and time point are not known. The chain links TRBV9 to TRBJ2-5, with TRBD1 identical over 11 bases. Sequencing was done on a sample of PBMCs or a T cell subset sorted from them (not recorded which). The CDR3 reads CASSVAPQRTGGRQETQYF. The CDR3 DNA reads TGTGCCAGCAGCGTAGCTCCCCAAAGGACAGGGGGCAGGCAAGAGACCCAGTACTTC.